The source of this T cell receptor beta chain is a study of blood T cell repertoires in COVID-19. Before being deemed recovered, Cohort 3 donors had two negative PCRs, clearance, or symptom resolution. Source study methods: Amplification of reference gene primers was used by the study to estimate nucleated cell counts. The repertoire was sequenced with immunoSEQ multiplex PCR; TCRdb's copy has only in-frame clones and lacks some. For V, J and clone size, that table is used; D and trimming come from the DNA. The sample contains approximately 130,000 clones, 75% to 90% of which appear only once. Sample: PBMCs or T cells enriched from blood (not recorded which). This TCR derives from a man aged 25 to 40 who had recovered from COVID-19.

CDR3 region: CASSLQGMAEAFF. Written as DNA, the CDR3 is TGTGCCAGCAGTTTACAGGGAATGGCTGAAGCTTTCTTT. The chain links TRBV6-5 to TRBJ1-1; TRBD1 might be the D (6 bases). Deletions cut 4 bases from V and 6 bases from J, with 12 bases between. The CDR3 contains 13 residues. Germline CDR1 and CDR2: MNHEY and SVGAGI.